The 17 T cell receptor beta chains below come from one sample, sequenced in a study of Graves' ophthalmopathy and Graves' hyperthyroidism. Investigators amplified TCR beta CDR3 regions from RNA transcripts. An initial RT-PCR round employing HTBI primers preceded a second-round multiplex PCR. TCRdb reprocessed the multiplex PCR reads with MiXCR, giving one entry per CDR3 protein. The table records nearly 400,000 distinct CDR3 sequences, around 20% of them present only once. Specimen: peripheral blood. These receptors came from a young woman with Graves' ophthalmopathy.

The table lists this clonotype with many counts. The chain joins TRBV28 to TRBJ1-1; no definite D call. This CDR3 contains 14 residues. V lost 2 bases and J lost 3, with 10 bases in between. Germline loops: CDR1 MDHEN, CDR2 SYDVKM. Here the CDR3 reads CASSLGSIDTEAFF. In nucleotides, the CDR3 is TGTGCCAGCAGTTTAGGGTCCATAGACACTGAAGCTTTCTTT.

This clonotype appeared many times. The chain couples TRBV7-2 to TRBJ2-7; D is possibly TRBD1 (6 bases). This CDR3 spans 15 amino acids. V gave up 4 bases and J gave up 2 bases, with 15 bases separating them. Germline V gene lookup returns CDR1 SGHTA and CDR2 FQGNSA. The DNA for the CDR3 is TGTGCCAGCAGCTCTTCCGGGACAATCGCCTACGAGCAGTACTTC. It codes for CASSSSGTIAYEQYF.

At least ten counts were recorded for this clonotype. The V call is TRBV6-1, the J call TRBJ2-6; D possibly uses TRBD1 or TRBD2 (5 bases each). The CDR3 runs to 15 residues. Trimming left V 6 bases short and J 1 base short, with 10 bases between. Germline CDR1 MNHNS, CDR2 SASEGT. CDR3 amino acids: CASRTAESGANVLTF. CDR3 DNA sequence: TGTGCCAGCAGGACAGCGGAGTCTGGGGCCAACGTCCTGACTTTC.

The chain recombines TRBV30 with TRBJ2-5, with a weak D call TRBD1 (6 bases). The CDR3 covers 12 residues. The germline gives CDR1 GTSNPN, CDR2 SVGIG (reference sequence). V was cut by 8 bases and J by 2 bases, with 12 bases left in between. Here the CDR3 reads CAGVDSQETQYF. The CDR3 region has the DNA TGTGCCGGCGTGGACAGTCAAGAGACCCAGTACTTC. The complete variable domain, with remaining parts taken from reference TRBV30 and TRBJ2-5, reads SQTIHQWPATLVQPVGSPLSLECTVEGTSNPNLYWYRQAAGRGLQLLFYSVGIGQISSEVPQNLSASRPQDRQFILSSKKLLLSDSGFYLCAGVDSQETQYFGPGTRLLVL.

There are many counts of this clonotype. The rearrangement joins TRBV11-2 to TRBJ2-5; 14 bases align to TRBD2. This CDR3 has 18 residues. Germline trimming cut 1 base from V and 4 bases from J; bases unmatched to any gene: 8. Germline V gives CDR1 SGHAT, CDR2 FQNNGV. CDR3 loop: CASSLGRLAGGLAETQYF. The CDR3 bases are TGTGCCAGCAGCTTAGGACGACTAGCGGGAGGGCTCGCAGAGACCCAGTACTTC.

This clonotype was seen a few times. V usage is TRBV28 and J usage is TRBJ2-1; D is perhaps TRBD2 (6 bases). This CDR3 spans 15 amino acids. Germline loops: CDR1 MDHEN, CDR2 SYDVKM. With 2 bases removed from V and 4 bases from J, the gap between germline ends came to 12 bases. The DNA of the CDR3 is TGTGCCAGCAGTTTACCGGGAGTTACGTACAATGAGCAGTTCTTC. As protein: CASSLPGVTYNEQFF.

This clonotype was seen ten or more times. This chain joins TRBV29-1 and TRBJ2-5; no clear D gene. With 8 bases removed from V and 5 bases from J, the gap between germline ends came to 18 bases. The CDR3 has 13 amino acids. Germline V lookup: CDR1 SQVTM, CDR2 ANQGSEA. Written as DNA, the CDR3 is TGCAGCTCCTCAAGGGCACAGAGGGAGACCCAGTACTTC. Amino acids: CSSSRAQRETQYF.

There are many counts of this clonotype. V is TRBV7-3 and J is TRBJ2-7, with 8 bases matching TRBD1. Looked up from germline, CDR1 is SGHTA and CDR2 is FQGTGA. V shed 0 bases, J shed 3 bases, and the junction held 7 bases outside the gene matches. This CDR3 spans 16 amino acids. This chain's CDR3 is CASSLTLGQVLYEQYF. The CDR3 nucleotides are TGTGCCAGCAGCTTAACGTTGGGACAGGTTCTCTACGAGCAGTACTTC.

Many counts were recorded for this clonotype. V gene TRBV6-1 combines with J gene TRBJ1-6, with 7 bases that match TRBD1. Germline V lookup: CDR1 MNHNS, CDR2 SASEGT. The junction had 11 bases not matched to a gene; V was cut back by 8 bases and J by 10 bases. The CDR3 length is 14 residues. The CDR3 protein is CASGRQGNRSPLHF. The CDR3 region has the DNA TGTGCCAGCGGTAGACAGGGTAATCGATCACCCCTCCACTTT.

At least ten counts were recorded for this clonotype. V and J are TRBV7-2 and TRBJ2-7; D remains ambiguous. The length of the CDR3 is 16 residues. The V end was cut by 3 bases, the J end by 0 bases, with 15 bases between. The germline CDR1 and CDR2 sequences are SGHTA and FQGNSA. The DNA for the CDR3 is TGTGCCAGCAGCTTGGGTACGACTTTGAGCTCCTACGAGCAGTACTTC. This codes for CASSLGTTLSSYEQYF.

Ten or more counts support this clonotype. This chain uses TRBV10-3 with TRBJ1-5, with TRBD1 matching over 8 bases. CDR1 is ENHRY, CDR2 SYGVKD, per germline. CDR3 length equals 14 residues. Germline trimming cut 4 bases from V and 2 bases from J; bases unmatched to any gene: 1. The DNA of the CDR3 is TGTGCCATCAGTGGGGGACAGGGCAATCAGCCCCAGCATTTT. As protein: CAISGGQGNQPQHF.

At least ten counts were recorded for this clonotype. The chain couples TRBV5-6 to TRBJ2-7; TRBD2 is a possible D gene (6 bases). Trimming pared 4 bases from V and 0 bases from J, leaving 11 bases between. Germline CDR1 reads SGHDT; CDR2 reads YYEEEE. The CDR3 spans 14 residues. The CDR3 nucleotides are TGTGCCAGCAGCGGGGGACTGACCTCCTACGAGCAGTACTTC. This sequence encodes CASSGGLTSYEQYF.

This chain connects TRBV29-1 to TRBJ2-5; no clear D. The germline V gene encodes CDR1 SQVTM and CDR2 ANQGSEA. The CDR3 has 15 amino acids. The V end was cut by 6 bases, the J end by 1 base, with 18 bases between. The DNA for the CDR3 is TGCAGCGTCCTCCCTGACAATGAGGCCCAAGAGACCCAGTACTTC. Translation: CSVLPDNEAQETQYF. Complete variable domain (other parts from reference TRBV29-1 and TRBJ2-5): SAVISQKPSRDICQRGTSLTIQCQVDSQVTMMFWYRQQPGQSLTLIATANQGSEATYESGFVIDKFPISRPNLTFSTLTVSNMSPEDSSIYLCSVLPDNEAQETQYFGPGTRLLVL.

This clonotype was observed at least ten times. This sequence joins TRBV12-3 or TRBV12-4 and TRBJ1-5; D uncertain. V was trimmed by 3 bases and J by 3 bases, leaving 9 bases between them. The CDR3 consists of 14 residues. The chain's CDR3 is CASSFDRYNQPQHF. The CDR3 bases are TGTGCCAGCAGTTTCGACCGTTACAATCAGCCCCAGCATTTT.

Here the CDR3 DNA reads TGCAGTGCTAGAGGGGGGACAGTCAGCTCCTACGAGCAGTACTTC. Its translation: CSARGGTVSSYEQYF. The V call is TRBV20-1, the J call TRBJ2-7, with 7 bases lining up with TRBD1. Germline values: CDR1 DFQATT, CDR2 SNEGSKA (reference sequence). This CDR3 comprises 15 residues. J lost 0 bases, V lost 1 base, and 6 bases had no gene match.

This clonotype was detected ten times or more. The rearrangement joins TRBV6-1 to TRBJ2-2; D possibly uses TRBD1 or TRBD2 (5 bases each). Germline lookup yields CDR1 MNHNS and CDR2 SASEGT. Trimming took 5 bases from V and 5 from J, leaving 15 bases between them. The CDR3 covers 15 residues. This CDR3 reads CASSPRDLWTGELFF. The CDR3 nucleotides read TGTGCCAGCAGTCCTAGGGACCTATGGACCGGGGAGCTGTTTTTT.

Many counts were recorded for this clonotype. This chain links TRBV6-1 with TRBJ1-1; TRBD1 aligns across 7 bases. The CDR3 runs 13 residues. Germline V gives CDR1 MNHNS, CDR2 SASEGT. The V segment lost 7 bases and the J segment 3 bases; nucleotides outside the gene matches: 5. CDR3 loop: CASIRQGDTEAFF. CDR3 nucleotide sequence: TGTGCCAGCATCAGACAGGGAGACACTGAAGCTTTCTTT.